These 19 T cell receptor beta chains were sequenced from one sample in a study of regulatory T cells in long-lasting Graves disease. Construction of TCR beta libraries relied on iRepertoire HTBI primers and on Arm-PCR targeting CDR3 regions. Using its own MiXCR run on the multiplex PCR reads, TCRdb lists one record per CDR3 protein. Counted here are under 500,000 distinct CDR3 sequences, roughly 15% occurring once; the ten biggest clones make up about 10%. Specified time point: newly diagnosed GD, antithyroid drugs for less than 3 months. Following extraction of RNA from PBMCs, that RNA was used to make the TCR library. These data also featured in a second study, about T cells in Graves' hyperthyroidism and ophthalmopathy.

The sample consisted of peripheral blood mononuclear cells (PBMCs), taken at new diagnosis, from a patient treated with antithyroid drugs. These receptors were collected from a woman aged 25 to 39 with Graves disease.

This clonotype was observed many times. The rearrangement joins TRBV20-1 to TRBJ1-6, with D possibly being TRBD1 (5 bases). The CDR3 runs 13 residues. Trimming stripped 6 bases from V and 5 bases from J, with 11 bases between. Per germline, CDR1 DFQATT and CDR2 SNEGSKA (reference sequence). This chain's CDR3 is CSAVGDHNSPLHF. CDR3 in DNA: TGCAGTGCGGTGGGGGACCATAATTCACCCCTCCACTTT.

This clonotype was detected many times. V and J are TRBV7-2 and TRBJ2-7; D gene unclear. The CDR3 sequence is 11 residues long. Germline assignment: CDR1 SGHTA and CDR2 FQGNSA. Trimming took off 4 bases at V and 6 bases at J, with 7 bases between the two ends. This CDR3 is CASSSLIEQYF. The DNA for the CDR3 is TGTGCCAGCAGCTCCCTTATCGAGCAGTACTTC.

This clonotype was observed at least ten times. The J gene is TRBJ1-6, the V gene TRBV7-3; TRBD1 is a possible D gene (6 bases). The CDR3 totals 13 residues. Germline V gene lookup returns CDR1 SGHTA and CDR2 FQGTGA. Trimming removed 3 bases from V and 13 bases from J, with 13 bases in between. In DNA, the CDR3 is TGTGCCAGCAGCTTGGACAGCCGACCCCCCCTCCACTTT. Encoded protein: CASSLDSRPPLHF.

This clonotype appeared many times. CDR3 bases: TGCAGTGCACAGGGTGCCGACTATGGCTACACCTTC. Protein: CSAQGADYGYTF. The chain employs TRBV20-1 and TRBJ1-2; D is perhaps TRBD1 (6 bases). V lost 6 bases and J 3 bases, leaving 11 bases between the germline ends. The CDR3 runs to 12 residues. CDR1 is DFQATT, CDR2 SNEGSKA, per germline (reference sequence).

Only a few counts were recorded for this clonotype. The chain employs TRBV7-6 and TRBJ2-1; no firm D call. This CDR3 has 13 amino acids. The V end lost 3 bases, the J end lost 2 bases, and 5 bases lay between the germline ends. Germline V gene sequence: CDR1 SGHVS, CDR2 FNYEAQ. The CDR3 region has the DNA TGTGCCAGCAGCTTTAAAACCTACAATGAGCAGTTCTTC. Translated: CASSFKTYNEQFF.

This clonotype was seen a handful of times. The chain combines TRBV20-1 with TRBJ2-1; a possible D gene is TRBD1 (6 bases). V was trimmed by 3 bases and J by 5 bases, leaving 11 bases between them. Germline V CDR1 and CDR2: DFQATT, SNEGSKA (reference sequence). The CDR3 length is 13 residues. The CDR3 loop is CSARGTRDNEQFF. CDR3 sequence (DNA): TGCAGTGCTAGGGGGACACGGGACAATGAGCAGTTCTTC.

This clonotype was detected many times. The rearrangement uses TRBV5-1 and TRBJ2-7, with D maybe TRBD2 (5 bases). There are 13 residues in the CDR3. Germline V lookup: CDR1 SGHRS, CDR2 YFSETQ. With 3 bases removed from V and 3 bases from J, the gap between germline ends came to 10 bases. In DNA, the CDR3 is TGCGCCAGCAGCTATGGACTGTACTACGAGCAGTACTTC. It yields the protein CASSYGLYYEQYF.

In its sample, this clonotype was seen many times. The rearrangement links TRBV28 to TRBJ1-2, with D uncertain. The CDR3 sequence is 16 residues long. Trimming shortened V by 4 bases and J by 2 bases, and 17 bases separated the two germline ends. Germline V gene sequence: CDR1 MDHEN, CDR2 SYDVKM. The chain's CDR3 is CASSSPGARGNYGYTF. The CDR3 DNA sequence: TGTGCCAGCAGTTCCCCGGGAGCGCGGGGAAACTATGGCTACACCTTC.

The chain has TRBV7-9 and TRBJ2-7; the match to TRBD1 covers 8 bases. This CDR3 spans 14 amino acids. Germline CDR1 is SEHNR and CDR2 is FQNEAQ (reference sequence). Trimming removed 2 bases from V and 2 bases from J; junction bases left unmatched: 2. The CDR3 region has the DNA TGTGCCAGCAGCTTAACGACAGGGGCCTACGAGCAGTACTTC. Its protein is CASSLTTGAYEQYF.

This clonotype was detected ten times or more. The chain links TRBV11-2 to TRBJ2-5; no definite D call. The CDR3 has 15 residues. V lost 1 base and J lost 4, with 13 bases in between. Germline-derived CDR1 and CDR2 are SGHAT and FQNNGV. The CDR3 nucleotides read TGTGCCAGCAGCTTAGTTTTCGGGCTCCTAGAGACCCAGTACTTC. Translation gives CASSLVFGLLETQYF. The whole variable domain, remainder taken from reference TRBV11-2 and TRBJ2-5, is EAGVAQSPRYKIIEKRQSVAFWCNPISGHATLYWYQQILGQGPKLLIQFQNNGVVDDSQLPKDRFSAERLKGVDSTLKIQPAKLEDSAVYLCASSLVFGLLETQYFGPGTRLLVL.

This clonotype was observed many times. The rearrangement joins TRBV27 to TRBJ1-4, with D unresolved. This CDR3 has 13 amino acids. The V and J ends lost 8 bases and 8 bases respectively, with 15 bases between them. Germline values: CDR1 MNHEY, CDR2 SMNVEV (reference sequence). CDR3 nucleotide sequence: TGTGCCAGCCGGTCGCGGGTAGGGGAAAAACTGTTTTTT. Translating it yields CASRSRVGEKLFF.

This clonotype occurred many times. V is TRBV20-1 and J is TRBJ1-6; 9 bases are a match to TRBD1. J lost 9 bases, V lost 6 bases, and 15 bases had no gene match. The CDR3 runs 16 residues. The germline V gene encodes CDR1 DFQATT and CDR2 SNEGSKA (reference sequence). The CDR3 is CSATLRDRASGSPLHF. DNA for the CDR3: TGCAGTGCAACCCTAAGGGACAGGGCTTCCGGTTCACCCCTCCACTTT.

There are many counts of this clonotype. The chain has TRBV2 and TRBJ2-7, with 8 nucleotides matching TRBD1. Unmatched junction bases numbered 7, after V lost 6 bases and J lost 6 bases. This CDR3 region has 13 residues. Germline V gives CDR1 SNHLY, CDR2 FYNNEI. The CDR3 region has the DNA TGTGCCAGCAGCCAGACAGGGGCAGGCGAGCAGTACTTC. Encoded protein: CASSQTGAGEQYF.

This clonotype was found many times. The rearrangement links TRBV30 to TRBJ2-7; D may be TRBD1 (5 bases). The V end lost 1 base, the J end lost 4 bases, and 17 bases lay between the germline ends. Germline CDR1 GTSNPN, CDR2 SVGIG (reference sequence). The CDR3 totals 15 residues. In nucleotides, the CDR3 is TGTGCCTGGAGTGGTAGGCCTAAGGGGTGGTACGAGCAGTACTTC. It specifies CAWSGRPKGWYEQYF.

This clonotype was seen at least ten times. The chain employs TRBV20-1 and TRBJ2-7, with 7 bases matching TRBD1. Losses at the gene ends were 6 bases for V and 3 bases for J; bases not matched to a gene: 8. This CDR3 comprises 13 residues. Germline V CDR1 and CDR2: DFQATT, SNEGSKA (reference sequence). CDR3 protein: CSARDRRVYEQYF. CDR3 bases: TGCAGTGCGAGGGACAGAAGAGTCTACGAGCAGTACTTC.

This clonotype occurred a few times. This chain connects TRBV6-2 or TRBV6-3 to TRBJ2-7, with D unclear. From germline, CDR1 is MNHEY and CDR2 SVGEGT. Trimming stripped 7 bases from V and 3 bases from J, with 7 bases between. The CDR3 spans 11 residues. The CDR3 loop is CASTSLYEQYF. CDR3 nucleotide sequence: TGTGCCAGCACCTCCCTCTACGAGCAGTACTTC.

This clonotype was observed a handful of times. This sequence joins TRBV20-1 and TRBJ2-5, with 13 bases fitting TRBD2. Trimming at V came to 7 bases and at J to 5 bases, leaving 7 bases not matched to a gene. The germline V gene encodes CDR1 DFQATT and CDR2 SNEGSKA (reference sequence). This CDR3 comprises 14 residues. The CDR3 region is CSVGLAGVGETQYF. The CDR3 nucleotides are TGCAGTGTTGGACTAGCGGGAGTGGGGGAGACCCAGTACTTC.

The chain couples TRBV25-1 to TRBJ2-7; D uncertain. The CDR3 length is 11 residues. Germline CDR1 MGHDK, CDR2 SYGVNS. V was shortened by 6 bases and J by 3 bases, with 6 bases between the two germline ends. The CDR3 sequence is CASSTYYEQYF. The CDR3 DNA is TGTGCCAGCAGCACTTACTACGAGCAGTACTTC.

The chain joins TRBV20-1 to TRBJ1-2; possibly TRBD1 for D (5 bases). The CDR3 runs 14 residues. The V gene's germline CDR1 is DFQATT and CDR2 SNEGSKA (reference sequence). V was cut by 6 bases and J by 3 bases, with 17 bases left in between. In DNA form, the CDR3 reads TGCAGTGCCCCCTCGGACTGGGGGGACTATGGCTACACCTTC. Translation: CSAPSDWGDYGYTF.